The 20 T cell receptor beta chains below were found in one sample sequenced in a study of regulatory T cells in long-lasting Graves disease. Arm-PCR of CDR3 regions and iRepertoire HTBI primers were used to build TCR beta libraries. TCRdb reanalysed the multiplex PCR reads using MiXCR and keeps one entry per CDR3 protein. This sample has approximately 500,000 distinct CDR3 sequences; about 22% occur once, and the top ten carry roughly 7.7%. Time point indicated: persistent/refractory GD, antithyroid drugs over 5 years with positive TRAb. Isolated PBMC RNA provided the starting material for the TCR library. The sample consisted of peripheral blood mononuclear cells (PBMCs), taken when the disease was refractory, from a patient treated with antithyroid drugs. These receptors were obtained from a female donor with Graves disease.

The chain recombines TRBV10-3 with TRBJ1-2, with 8 bases identical to TRBD1. Germline V gene data show CDR1 as ENHRY and CDR2 as SYGVKD. The CDR3 is made up of 12 amino acids. Unmatched junction bases numbered 5, after V lost 6 bases and J lost 8 bases. Written as DNA, the CDR3 is TGTGCCATCAGGGAGGGACAGGAAGGCTACACCTTC. Protein product: CAIREGQEGYTF.

This clonotype was observed at least ten times. The CDR3 loop reads CSADPVRGSYEQYF. CDR3 nucleotide sequence: TGCAGTGCCGACCCAGTGCGGGGGTCCTACGAGCAGTACTTC. V usage is TRBV20-1 and J usage is TRBJ2-7; 7 bases are shared with TRBD2. This CDR3 spans 14 amino acids. Germline CDR1 and CDR2: DFQATT and SNEGSKA (reference sequence). V shed 6 bases, J shed 1 base, and the junction held 9 bases outside the gene matches.

This clonotype was recorded many times. J is TRBJ1-4 and V is TRBV7-8; TRBD1 might be the D (5 bases). From germline, CDR1 is SGHVS and CDR2 FQNEAQ. This CDR3 has 16 amino acids. Trimming took 6 bases from V and 5 from J, leaving 19 bases between them. CDR3 nucleotides: TGTGCCAGCAGTCTCAGGGCCGGGGACCAAAATGAAAAACTGTTTTTT. This gives the protein CASSLRAGDQNEKLFF.

The chain has TRBV19 and TRBJ2-4; D assignment may be TRBD1 or TRBD2 (5 bases each). This CDR3 is 16 amino acids long. The ends were cut back, 0 bases at V and 1 base at J, with 10 bases in the middle. CDR1 is LNHDA, CDR2 SQIVND, per germline (reference sequence). CDR3 DNA sequence: TGTGCCAGTAGTATAGAGGGCTGGGGGGCCAAAAACATTCAGTACTTC. It is translated as CASSIEGWGAKNIQYF.

This clonotype was seen ten or more times. The CDR3 DNA reads TGTGCCAGCAGTTCGGGGAACAGGGCCCTCCTTGGCTACACCTTC. It encodes CASSSGNRALLGYTF. The chain carries TRBV12-3 or TRBV12-4 and TRBJ1-2; D might be TRBD1 (6 bases). The V end was cut by 4 bases, the J end by 7 bases, with 19 bases between. CDR3 length: 15 residues.

This chain links TRBV9 with TRBJ2-4; D is possibly TRBD2 (6 bases). Germline CDR1 and CDR2: SGDLS and YYNGEE. V lost 5 bases and J lost 4, with 13 bases in between. This CDR3 comprises 14 residues. The CDR3 loop is CASSGSGRKNIQYF. CDR3 bases: TGTGCCAGCAGTGGATCAGGGAGGAAAAACATTCAGTACTTC.

The rearrangement links TRBV2 to TRBJ2-1; perhaps TRBD1 as D (5 bases). The ends were cut back, 4 bases at V and 6 bases at J, with 10 bases in the middle. The germline V gene encodes CDR1 SNHLY and CDR2 FYNNEI. The CDR3 has 13 residues. In DNA, the CDR3 is TGTGCCAGCAGTGCAGACAGTTTCAATGAGCAGTTCTTC. Protein sequence: CASSADSFNEQFF.

The table lists this clonotype with many counts. The rearrangement links TRBV6-5 to TRBJ1-1; unclear D gene. This CDR3 comprises 14 residues. Germline V gives CDR1 MNHEY, CDR2 SVGAGI. V was cut by 0 bases and J by 1 base, with 6 bases left in between. The CDR3 coding sequence is TGTGCCAGCAGTTACTCCACGCCGAACACTGAAGCTTTCTTT. The encoded protein is CASSYSTPNTEAFF.

This clonotype was seen at least ten times. The chain uses TRBV28 and TRBJ1-5; D ambiguous. The CDR3 totals 13 residues. The germline gives CDR1 MDHEN, CDR2 SYDVKM. Trimming removed 5 bases at V and 3 bases at J, with 8 bases between. As DNA, the CDR3 is TGTGCCAGCAGTACCCGGGCCAATCAGCCCCAGCATTTT. Protein: CASSTRANQPQHF.

This clonotype was seen a few times. V and J are TRBV6-1 and TRBJ1-2; unclear D gene. V was pared by 6 bases and J by 3 bases, with 17 bases between. CDR3 length: 15 amino acids. Germline CDR1 MNHNS, CDR2 SASEGT. CDR3 nucleotide sequence: TGTGCCAGCAGCCGCGTTTTCGTGACCCACTATGGCTACACCTTC. It encodes CASSRVFVTHYGYTF.

This clonotype was counted only a few times. The gene calls are TRBV7-6 and TRBJ1-2, with D possibly matching TRBD1 (5 bases). V lost 0 bases, J lost 5 bases, and 10 bases lay in between. The length of the CDR3 is 14 residues. From germline, CDR1 is SGHVS and CDR2 FNYEAQ. CDR3 bases: TGTGCCAGCAGCTTAGCGACAGAAGCTTATGGCTACACCTTC. Amino acid sequence: CASSLATEAYGYTF.

This chain connects TRBV20-1 to TRBJ1-6, with TRBD1 matching over 10 bases. The ends lost 6 bases at V and 3 bases at J; junction bases unmatched: 11. CDR3 length equals 17 residues. The germline V gene has CDR1 DFQATT and CDR2 SNEGSKA (reference sequence). The CDR3 DNA reads TGCAGTGCCAACCCCCGGGACAGGGGTTTCTATAATTCACCCCTCCACTTT. Translating it yields CSANPRDRGFYNSPLHF.

The rearrangement joins TRBV25-1 to TRBJ1-2; 10 bases fit TRBD1. The CDR3 is made up of 17 amino acids. Germline loops: CDR1 MGHDK, CDR2 SYGVNS. With V trimmed by 8 bases and J by 3 bases, 15 bases remained unmatched. DNA of the CDR3: TGTGCCAGCTCCCCTTTATGGGGGACAGGGGAGGACTATGGCTACACCTTC. Its translation: CASSPLWGTGEDYGYTF.

This clonotype was counted many times. The genes are TRBV27 and TRBJ1-5; D possibly corresponds to TRBD1 (5 bases). There are 13 residues in the CDR3. Trimming took 8 bases from V and 6 from J, leaving 14 bases between them. CDR1 and CDR2 (germline): MNHEY, SMNVEV (reference sequence). The DNA for the CDR3 is TGTGCCAGCTGGAGGGGCGATGGTCAGCCCCAGCATTTT. Amino acids: CASWRGDGQPQHF.

This clonotype was found many times. This chain joins TRBV20-1 and TRBJ1-1, with TRBD1 as a possible D gene (5 bases). CDR1 is DFQATT and CDR2 is SNEGSKA in the germline V gene (reference sequence). V was clipped by 2 bases and J by 6 bases, with 22 bases between them. CDR3 size: 16 residues. Written as DNA, the CDR3 is TGCAGTGCTAGACCCTGGGGGGGGTTGGGCTTCGCTGAAGCTTTCTTT. The encoded protein is CSARPWGGLGFAEAFF.

This clonotype was recorded at least ten times. This chain connects TRBV2 to TRBJ2-7, with 8 nucleotides matching TRBD2. CDR3 length: 15 amino acids. V gave up 1 base and J gave up 3 bases; unmatched junction bases: 5. Per germline, CDR1 SNHLY and CDR2 FYNNEI. In nucleotides, the CDR3 is TGTGCCAGCAGTGAAGGGGGTAGCGGGATCTACGAGCAGTACTTC. This encodes CASSEGGSGIYEQYF.

This clonotype came up many times. The gene calls are TRBV3-1 and TRBJ2-5; 7 nucleotides agree with TRBD1. The CDR3 extends over 12 amino acids. V lost 3 bases, J lost 6 bases, and 1 base stayed unmatched. Germline V gene lookup returns CDR1 LGHDT and CDR2 YNNKEL (reference sequence). The CDR3 sequence: CASSQTGKTQYF. The CDR3 DNA sequence: TGTGCCAGCAGCCAGACAGGGAAGACCCAGTACTTC.

This clonotype was picked up many times. The chain links TRBV28 to TRBJ1-1, with D hard to call. Per germline, CDR1 MDHEN and CDR2 SYDVKM. The V end was cut by 6 bases, the J end by 5 bases, with 10 bases between. The CDR3 extends over 12 amino acids. The CDR3 loop is CASSYSRTEAFF. In DNA form, the CDR3 reads TGTGCCAGCAGCTATTCGAGGACTGAAGCTTTCTTT.

This clonotype has just a few counts. The V call is TRBV7-9, the J call TRBJ2-5; D may be TRBD1 (7 bases). CDR3 length: 14 residues. Germline assignment: CDR1 SEHNR and CDR2 FQNEAQ (reference sequence). The ends were cut back, 7 bases at V and 2 bases at J, with 14 bases in the middle. CDR3 bases: TGTGCCAGCACGCGGGACAGACTACAAGAGACCCAGTACTTC. Amino acid sequence: CASTRDRLQETQYF.

The rearrangement joins TRBV6-5 to TRBJ1-2; D unresolved. Germline assignment: CDR1 MNHEY and CDR2 SVGAGI. CDR3 size: 14 residues. The V end was cut by 0 bases, the J end by 3 bases, with 8 bases between. CDR3 amino acids: CASSYSWVDYGYTF. The CDR3, as DNA: TGTGCCAGCAGTTACTCGTGGGTAGACTATGGCTACACCTTC.